The 5 T cell receptor beta chains reported below all come from one sample, sequenced in a study of memory CD4+ T cells and cytomegalovirus serostatus. Single viable CD3+CD4+CD8-CD45RO+ cells were sorted as the memory CD4+ T cells. TCRdb's table, derived via immunoSEQ multiplex PCR, lists solely in-frame clones and lacks some. The table shows 38,000 or so clones, with about 76% occurring only once. The sample taken for sequencing was memory CD4+ T cells from blood. These receptors were taken from an adult in good health and CMV-seronegative.

V and J are TRBV18 and TRBJ2-2; D is unclear. The ends were cut back, 3 bases at V and 1 base at J, with 12 bases in the middle. CDR1 and CDR2 (germline): KGHSH, LQKENI. The CDR3 loop spans 16 amino acids. The CDR3: CASSPPGGLNTGELFF. In nucleotides, the CDR3 is TGTGCCAGCTCACCGCCGGGCGGCCTGAACACCGGGGAGCTGTTTTTT.

This chain's CDR3 is CASSSAGGGGGYTF. The CDR3 nucleotides are TGTGCCAGCAGCTCTGCAGGGGGCGGAGGAGGCTACACCTTC. The rearrangement uses TRBV7-3 and TRBJ1-2; 8 positions match TRBD1. This CDR3 region has 14 residues. The ends lost 4 bases at V and 8 bases at J; junction bases unmatched: 9. The V gene's germline CDR1 is SGHTA and CDR2 FQGTGA.

The genes are TRBV18 and TRBJ1-3; D remains unclear. Germline-derived CDR1 and CDR2 are KGHSH and LQKENI. The CDR3 runs 16 residues. Deletions cut 4 bases from V and 4 bases from J, with 17 bases between. This chain's CDR3 is CASSQANVPGGNTIYF. CDR3 bases: TGTGCCAGCTCACAGGCGAATGTGCCCGGGGGAAACACCATATATTTT.

The rearrangement uses TRBV5-4 and TRBJ1-2; TRBD1 agrees at 7 bases. V shed 6 bases and J 2 bases; nucleotides not matched to a gene: 13. Germline assignment: CDR1 SGHNT and CDR2 YYREEE (reference sequence). This CDR3 contains 16 residues. CDR3: CASKRYTGDTNYGYTF. The CDR3 coding sequence is TGTGCCAGCAAGCGGTATACAGGGGACACAAACTATGGCTACACCTTC.

This chain joins TRBV30 and TRBJ2-5; 9 bases match TRBD1. This CDR3 region has 15 residues. Germline CDR1 is GTSNPN and CDR2 is SVGIG (reference sequence). V gave up 4 bases and J gave up 3 bases; unmatched junction bases: 9. Here the CDR3 reads CAWKTGGLAKETQYF. The CDR3 region has the DNA TGTGCCTGGAAAACAGGGGGCCTAGCGAAAGAGACCCAGTACTTC.